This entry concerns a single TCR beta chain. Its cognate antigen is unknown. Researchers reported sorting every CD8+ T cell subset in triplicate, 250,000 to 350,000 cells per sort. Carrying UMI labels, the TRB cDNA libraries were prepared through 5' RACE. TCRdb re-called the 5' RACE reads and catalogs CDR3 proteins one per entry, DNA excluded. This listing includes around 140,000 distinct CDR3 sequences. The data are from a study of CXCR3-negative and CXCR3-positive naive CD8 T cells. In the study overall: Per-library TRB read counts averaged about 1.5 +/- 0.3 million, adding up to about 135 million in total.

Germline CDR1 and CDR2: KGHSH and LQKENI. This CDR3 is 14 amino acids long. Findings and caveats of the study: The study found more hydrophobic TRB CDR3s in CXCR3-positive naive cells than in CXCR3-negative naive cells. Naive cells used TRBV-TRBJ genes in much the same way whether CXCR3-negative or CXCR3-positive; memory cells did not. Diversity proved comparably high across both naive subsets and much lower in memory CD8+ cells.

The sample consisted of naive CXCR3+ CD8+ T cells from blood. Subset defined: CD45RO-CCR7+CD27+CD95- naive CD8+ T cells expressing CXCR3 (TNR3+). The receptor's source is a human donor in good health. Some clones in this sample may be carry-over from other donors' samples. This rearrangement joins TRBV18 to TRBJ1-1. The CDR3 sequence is CASSPGGLNTEAFF.